A single sample is the source of the 18 T cell receptor beta chains below, sequenced in a study of shared clonotypes between healthy human individuals. Sequencing was performed with immunoSEQ multiplex PCR; in TCRdb, only in-frame clones are kept and a portion is missing. The data contain about 2.4 million clones, 80% to 95% of them seen just once; the ten biggest clones take up more than 0.35%. Sequencing was carried out using naive CD4+ T cells from PBMCs. Stated subset: CD45RA+ positively selected. These receptors originate from a man in his late teens or twenties in good health. Some clones in this sample may be carry-over from other donors' samples.

About this clone itself: Other DNA variants within this sample encode the same CDR3. The gene calls are TRBV2 and TRBJ1-2; D call uncertain. The CDR3 is made up of 11 amino acids. V lost 11 bases, J lost 8 bases, and 15 bases lay in between. The germline gives CDR1 SNHLY, CDR2 FYNNEI. CDR3 loop: CASALAYGYTF. The CDR3 DNA sequence: TGTGCCTCGGCATTGGCGTACGGCTACACCTTC.

The V and J genes are TRBV28 and TRBJ1-3; 9 bases align to TRBD1. Germline values: CDR1 MDHEN, CDR2 SYDVKM. There are 16 residues in the CDR3. The V and J ends lost 3 bases and 4 bases, in that order; junction bases with no gene match: 7. CDR3 DNA: TGTGCCAGCAGTTTCGGGACAGGGTCTTTAGGAAACACCATATATTTT. It codes for CASSFGTGSLGNTIYF.

The chain has TRBV9 and TRBJ1-1; 8 bases match TRBD1. The CDR3 is made up of 15 amino acids. The junction had 6 bases not matched to a gene; V was cut back by 4 bases and J by 1 base. CDR1 and CDR2 from the germline V gene are SGDLS and YYNGEE. The CDR3 DNA is TGTGCCAGCAGCCCCTTGGACAGGGCGAACACTGAAGCTTTCTTT. This codes for CASSPLDRANTEAFF.

The chain is built from TRBV20-1 and TRBJ2-3, with 7 bases identical to TRBD1. There are 11 residues in the CDR3. With V trimmed by 8 bases and J by 11 bases, 10 bases remained unmatched. Per germline, CDR1 DFQATT and CDR2 SNEGSKA (reference sequence). The CDR3 region is CSRGRQGRQYF. CDR3 sequence (DNA): TGCAGTCGTGGGAGACAGGGAAGGCAGTATTTT.

The V gene is TRBV18, the J gene TRBJ2-7, with 9 nucleotides matching TRBD1. Germline V gives CDR1 KGHSH, CDR2 LQKENI. V shed 3 bases, J shed 7 bases, and the junction held 4 bases outside the gene matches. The CDR3 loop spans 13 amino acids. The CDR3 DNA reads TGTGCCAGCTCACCCACAGGGGGCAAGGAGCAGTACTTC. Protein sequence: CASSPTGGKEQYF. Supplemented by reference TRBV18 and TRBJ2-7, the full variable domain reads NAGVMQNPRHLVRRRGQEARLRCSPMKGHSHVYWYRQLPEEGLKFMVYLQKENIIDESGMPKERFSAEFPKEGPSILRIQQVVRGDSAAYFCASSPTGGKEQYFGPGTRLTVT.

V gene TRBV28 combines with J gene TRBJ2-6; D is undetermined. CDR1 and CDR2 (germline): MDHEN, SYDVKM. Trimming removed 2 bases from V and 4 bases from J, with 18 bases in between. The CDR3 consists of 18 residues. The CDR3 DNA sequence: TGTGCCAGCAGTTTAAGGGCAGGCCTCGGCTCGGGGGCCAACGTCCTGACTTTC. As protein: CASSLRAGLGSGANVLTF.

CDR3 nucleotides: TGTGCCAGCAGCCTAGGACTAGCGGGAGTCTACGAGCAGTACTTC. Its protein is CASSLGLAGVYEQYF. The V and J genes are TRBV7-3 and TRBJ2-7; 13 bases agree with TRBD2. Germline V lookup: CDR1 SGHTA, CDR2 FQGTGA. This CDR3 is built from 15 residues. With V trimmed by 5 bases and J by 3 bases, 4 bases remained unmatched.

The rearrangement joins TRBV5-1 to TRBJ1-1; D perhaps matches TRBD1 (5 bases). The CDR3 covers 15 residues. Looked up from germline, CDR1 is SGHRS and CDR2 is YFSETQ. Trimming stripped 4 bases from V and 0 bases from J, with 13 bases between. The CDR3 bases are TGCGCCAGCAGCAGACAGAGAACTTTGAACACTGAAGCTTTCTTT. Translated: CASSRQRTLNTEAFF.

The genes are TRBV5-6 and TRBJ1-1; D unclear. Germline CDR1 and CDR2: SGHDT and YYEEEE. The CDR3 consists of 14 residues. V lost 0 bases and J lost 1, with 7 bases in between. The CDR3 region is CASSLGLQNTEAFF. Written as DNA, the CDR3 is TGTGCCAGCAGCTTGGGCCTGCAGAACACTGAAGCTTTCTTT.

The genes are TRBV9 and TRBJ2-5, with TRBD2 identical over 13 bases. The CDR3 covers 16 residues. CDR1 and CDR2 (germline): SGDLS, YYNGEE. V dropped 4 bases and J dropped 5; count of bases not matched to a gene: 8. The CDR3 here is CASSPWTSGGVETQYF. The CDR3 nucleotides are TGTGCCAGCAGCCCTTGGACTAGCGGGGGAGTGGAGACCCAGTACTTC. The whole variable domain, filled in from reference TRBV9 and TRBJ2-5, reads DSGVTQTPKHLITATGQRVTLRCSPRSGDLSVYWYQQSLDQGLQFLIQYYNGEERAKGNILERFSAQQFPDLHSELNLSSLELGDSALYFCASSPWTSGGVETQYFGPGTRLLVL.

The chain employs TRBV7-9 and TRBJ2-7, with D maybe TRBD2 (6 bases). This CDR3 is 15 amino acids long. Germline CDR1 is SEHNR and CDR2 is FQNEAQ (reference sequence). The V gene lost 2 bases and the J gene lost 2 bases, with 13 bases spanning the gap. CDR3 coding DNA: TGTGCCAGCAGCTTACTATCCGGGAGTACCTACGAGCAGTACTTC. Translating it yields CASSLLSGSTYEQYF.

The rearrangement uses TRBV7-5 and TRBJ2-7; TRBD1 is the table's D call, not checked against the DNA. TRBV7-5 is a recognized pseudogene. The CDR3 runs to 15 residues. Written as DNA, the CDR3 is TGTGTCAGAAGCTTAGCCGGGACAGGGACCTACGAGCAGTACTTC. Its protein is CVRSLAGTGTYEQYF.

This chain uses TRBV5-1 with TRBJ1-2, with TRBD1 matching 7 bases. Germline V gene data show CDR1 as SGHRS and CDR2 as YFSETQ. V shed 8 bases, J shed 2 bases, and the junction held 6 bases outside the gene matches. This CDR3 has 13 amino acids. In nucleotides, the CDR3 is TGCGCCAGTACGACAGGGCCGAACTATGGCTACACCTTC. Its translation: CASTTGPNYGYTF.

J is TRBJ2-5 and V is TRBV12-5, with 13 positions matching TRBD2. With V trimmed by 5 bases and J by 5 bases, 8 bases remained unmatched. This CDR3 has 16 amino acids. Per germline, CDR1 LGHNT and CDR2 FRNRAP. The CDR3 DNA sequence: TGTGCTAGTGGTCCCGGACTAGCGGGAGTAAGGGAGACCCAGTACTTC. This codes for CASGPGLAGVRETQYF.

The chain has TRBV29-1 and TRBJ2-3; maybe TRBD2 (6 bases). The CDR3 is made up of 15 amino acids. Trimming pared 4 bases from V and 0 bases from J, leaving 14 bases between. In germline, CDR1 is SQVTM, CDR2 ANQGSEA. The chain's CDR3 is CSVVLTAGSTDTQYF. As DNA, the CDR3 is TGCAGCGTTGTTTTAACGGCGGGAAGCACAGATACGCAGTATTTT.

The V gene is TRBV6-5, the J gene TRBJ2-7; no firm D call. Germline assignment: CDR1 MNHEY and CDR2 SVGAGI. Trimming pared 8 bases from V and 6 bases from J, leaving 5 bases between. This CDR3 region has 9 residues. The CDR3 DNA reads as TGTGCCAGCCCCTCCGAGCAGTACTTC. This encodes CASPSEQYF.

The rearrangement joins TRBV29-1 to TRBJ2-1, with D unresolved. Germline loops: CDR1 SQVTM, CDR2 ANQGSEA. The CDR3 length is 12 residues. V lost 5 bases and J 4 bases, leaving 9 bases between the germline ends. The CDR3 region has the DNA TGCAGCGTTCGAAACAATTACAATGAGCAGTTCTTC. It yields the protein CSVRNNYNEQFF.

The genes are TRBV19 and TRBJ1-1; the D gene is possibly TRBD1 (6 bases). V was shortened by 5 bases and J by 7 bases, with 20 bases between the two germline ends. Looked up from germline, CDR1 is LNHDA and CDR2 is SQIVND (reference sequence). The CDR3 consists of 15 residues. This CDR3 reads CASSAPGTSSGEAFF. The CDR3 region has the DNA TGTGCCAGTAGTGCCCCCGGGACAAGCAGCGGTGAAGCTTTCTTT. The full variable domain, its missing parts supplied by reference TRBV19 and TRBJ1-1, is DGGITQSPKYLFRKEGQNVTLSCEQNLNHDAMYWYRQDPGQGLRLIYYSQIVNDFQKGDIAEGYSVSREKKESFPLTVTSAQKNPTAFYLCASSAPGTSSGEAFFGQGTRLTVV.